One and the same sample provided the 8 T cell receptor beta chains below, sequenced in a study of T cells in Graves' hyperthyroidism and ophthalmopathy. The investigators amplified TCR beta CDR3 regions from RNA transcripts. A set of HTBI primers served as the primers for a first-round RT-PCR of the TCR CDR3. TCRdb called the multiplex PCR reads again in MiXCR, with one record for every CDR3 protein. The sample lists roughly 400,000 distinct CDR3 sequences, roughly an eighth occurring once. Sequenced: blood. These receptors came from a man aged 45 to 65 with Graves' ophthalmopathy.

There are many counts of this clonotype. This chain links TRBV20-1 with TRBJ1-5; unclear D gene. V shed 6 bases and J shed 2 bases, with 14 bases lying between them. This CDR3 is 14 amino acids long. From germline, CDR1 is DFQATT and CDR2 SNEGSKA (reference sequence). DNA of the CDR3: TGCAGTGCCGGTTTGGGGAACGGCAATCAGCCCCAGCATTTT. This codes for CSAGLGNGNQPQHF.

This clonotype was found many times. One junction end disagrees with the germline gene, perhaps due to a read error. This chain uses TRBV5-1 with TRBJ2-5; 7 nucleotides match TRBD1. The CDR3 totals 13 residues. Germline V gene sequence: CDR1 SGHRS, CDR2 YFSETQ. CDR3 nucleotides: TGTGCCAGCAGCCCAGACAGGGCGGAGACCCAGTACTTC. Its protein is CASSPDRAETQYF.

Ten or more counts support this clonotype. The chain has TRBV30 and TRBJ2-7, with D unresolved. V was pared by 3 bases and J by 0 bases, with 12 bases between. Per germline, CDR1 GTSNPN and CDR2 SVGIG (reference sequence). This CDR3 region has 14 residues. The chain's CDR3 is CAWSMVRSSYEQYF. DNA of the CDR3: TGTGCCTGGAGCATGGTTAGGAGCTCCTACGAGCAGTACTTC.

The chain combines TRBV10-3 with TRBJ1-2; D remains unclear. Trimming left V 0 bases short and J 5 bases short, with 16 bases between. Germline V gene sequence: CDR1 ENHRY, CDR2 SYGVKD. This CDR3 has 16 residues. CDR3 sequence: CAISESSGRIVYGYTF. In DNA, the CDR3 is TGTGCCATCAGTGAGTCTTCTGGACGTATCGTGTATGGCTACACCTTC.

The sample holds many counts of this clonotype. The rearrangement uses TRBV28 and TRBJ2-2, with a weak D call TRBD2 (5 bases). V was clipped by 5 bases and J by 3 bases, with 16 bases between them. Germline V gene lookup returns CDR1 MDHEN and CDR2 SYDVKM. The CDR3 contains 16 residues. CDR3 amino acids: CASSPQKSGDTGELFF. The CDR3 coding sequence is TGTGCCAGCAGTCCCCAAAAGTCCGGGGACACCGGGGAGCTGTTTTTT.

The chain is built from TRBV2 and TRBJ2-5, with D hard to call. The CDR3 sequence is 11 residues long. The germline gives CDR1 SNHLY, CDR2 FYNNEI. The germline V and J ends were trimmed by 4 bases and 10 bases, with 10 bases remaining between them. CDR3 region: CASSVPANQYF. The CDR3 DNA follows: TGTGCCAGCAGTGTTCCAGCCAACCAGTACTTC.

This clonotype has a handful of counts. The rearrangement joins TRBV14 to TRBJ2-7; TRBD2 matches 7 bases. The CDR3 loop spans 15 amino acids. The V gene end was trimmed by 3 bases and the J gene end by 5 bases; junction bases not matched to a gene: 10. CDR1 and CDR2 from the germline V gene are SGHDN and FVKESK. The CDR3 here is CASSHGWPGGDEQYF. For the CDR3, the DNA is TGTGCCAGCAGCCACGGTTGGCCGGGAGGCGACGAGCAGTACTTC.

The V gene is TRBV6-1, the J gene TRBJ2-7, with 9 bases lining up with TRBD1. The junction had 4 bases not matched to a gene; V was cut back by 3 bases and J by 1 base. Germline values: CDR1 MNHNS, CDR2 SASEGT. This CDR3 comprises 15 residues. CDR3 DNA sequence: TGTGCCAGCAGTGAGGTGGGGACAGGGTCCTACGAGCAGTACTTC. Its protein product is CASSEVGTGSYEQYF.